This T cell receptor (beta chain) emerged from a study of spatial heterogeneity in lung cancer. Single TCR cDNA molecules each had their own unique molecular identifier. TCRdb reanalysed the 5' RACE reads using MiXCR and keeps one entry per CDR3 protein. In the table there are over 2,500 distinct CDR3 sequences, approximately 4.5% of which are singletons. The time point denotes: sample taken at primary tumor resection. Unsorted whole RNA samples from tumor, nontumor lung or frozen PBMC were sequenced. Many counts were recorded for this clonotype. The clonotype originates from a female donor with early-stage non-small cell lung cancer. The source material was normal lung tissue next to the tumor, sampled at surgery.

Here the CDR3 reads CASSDRVQGQPQHF. In nucleotides, the CDR3 is TGTGCCAGCAGTGATAGGGTGCAGGGTCAGCCCCAGCATTTT. The chain couples TRBV2 to TRBJ1-5; TRBD1 is a possible D gene (5 bases). CDR1 and CDR2 from the germline V gene are SNHLY and FYNNEI. This CDR3 region has 14 residues. The V end was cut by 3 bases, the J end by 6 bases, with 12 bases between.